These 9 T cell receptor beta chains were all obtained from the same sample, sequenced in a study of T cells in Graves' hyperthyroidism and ophthalmopathy. Researchers took RNA transcripts and amplified the TCR beta CDR3 regions from them. The HTBI set primed first-round TCR CDR3 RT-PCR. Each CDR3 protein is one row after TCRdb ran MiXCR on the multiplex PCR reads. This sample yields roughly 98,000 distinct CDR3 sequences, of which 40% are seen a single time; about 9.4% belongs to the top ten. Sequencing was carried out using peripheral blood or thyroid tissue (not recorded which). The receptors were sampled from a woman in her twenties or thirties with Graves' hyperthyroidism.

This clonotype was counted many times. The rearrangement joins TRBV5-1 to TRBJ1-5, with a tentative D call TRBD1 (6 bases). This CDR3 is 11 amino acids long. The germline V gene has CDR1 SGHRS and CDR2 YFSETQ. The V end lost 5 bases, the J end lost 6 bases, and 6 bases lay between the germline ends. CDR3 nucleotides: TGCGCCAGCAGACAGGGTCAGCCCCAGCATTTT. Translation: CASRQGQPQHF.

As concerns this clonotype: This may be a read error, as it is one base from a much larger clone. This sequence joins TRBV7-9 and TRBJ2-7, with a tentative D call TRBD2 (8 bases). CDR1 SEHNR and CDR2 FQNEAQ come from the germline V gene (reference sequence). This CDR3 is built from 19 residues. V gave up 5 bases and J gave up 3 bases, with 29 bases separating them. The CDR3 spells CASSPRTGASGLPGYEQYF. In DNA, the CDR3 is TGTGCCAGCAGCCCTCGGACAGGTGCTAGCGGGTTACCAGGCTACGAGCAGTACTTC.

This clonotype was seen many times. The V and J genes are TRBV28 and TRBJ1-2, with D possibly TRBD1 on 6 matching bases. Deletions cut 1 base from V and 3 bases from J, with 12 bases between. The CDR3 loop spans 15 amino acids. The germline gives CDR1 MDHEN, CDR2 SYDVKM. Written as DNA, the CDR3 is TGTGCCAGCAGTTTATTGAACAGGGAAGACTATGGCTACACCTTC. It yields the protein CASSLLNREDYGYTF.

The chain uses TRBV9 and TRBJ1-5; TRBD1 matches 9 bases. Germline CDR1 and CDR2: SGDLS and YYNGEE. The junction had 9 bases not matched to a gene; V was cut back by 2 bases and J by 6 bases. This CDR3 has 16 residues. The CDR3 protein is CASSVSGQGYGQPQHF. DNA of the CDR3: TGTGCCAGCAGCGTTTCGGGACAGGGTTACGGTCAGCCCCAGCATTTT.

The chain couples TRBV5-1 to TRBJ1-2; 11 bases are shared with TRBD1. V lost 2 bases to trimming and J lost 2 bases; unmatched junction nucleotides: 8. Germline CDR1 reads SGHRS; CDR2 reads YFSETQ. The CDR3 runs 17 residues. The CDR3 region is CASSFVTGTGGNYGYTF. CDR3 sequence (DNA): TGCGCCAGCAGCTTCGTTACCGGGACAGGGGGGAACTATGGCTACACCTTC.

On this clonotype itself: The junction does not match germline at one end; this may be a read error. The CDR3 region has the DNA TGTGCCAGCAGAACAGGGGGCAACGTCCTGACTTTC. Translating gives CASRTGGNVLTF. V and J are TRBV6-1 and TRBJ2-6; 8 nucleotides agree with TRBD1. The CDR3 has 12 amino acids. The germline CDR1 and CDR2 sequences are MNHNS and SASEGT.

This clonotype was observed once. A read error is likely, as this CDR3 ends without the conserved phenylalanine or tryptophan. It is unclear where the CDR3 begins or ends on the DNA, so no DNA is shown, and the CDR3 is as TCRdb lists it. The chain recombines TRBV2 with TRBJ1-3. Germline V gives CDR1 SNHLY, CDR2 FYNNEI. Counting both end residues, the CDR3 totals 9 amino acids. The CDR3 here is CASSEGLAG.

The J gene is TRBJ1-1, the V gene TRBV19; TRBD1 aligns across 9 bases. With V trimmed by 7 bases and J by 11 bases, 14 bases remained unmatched. The CDR3 totals 14 residues. CDR1 and CDR2 (germline): LNHDA, SQIVND (reference sequence). Here the CDR3 reads CASKAGGTGHGAFF. CDR3 nucleotides: TGTGCCAGTAAAGCCGGTGGGACAGGGCATGGGGCTTTCTTT.

This rearrangement joins TRBV20-1 to TRBJ2-7; 12 bases fit TRBD2. CDR3 length equals 17 residues. V was clipped by 0 bases and J by 5 bases; unmatched bases: 11. The germline V gene encodes CDR1 DFQATT and CDR2 SNEGSKA (reference sequence). The CDR3 region has the DNA TGCAGTGCTAGAGACCCGAGACTAGCGGGAGTTGTCCACGAGCAGTACTTC. Protein sequence: CSARDPRLAGVVHEQYF.